The 26 T cell receptor beta chains in this list originate from one sample, sequenced in a study of post-analysis software for immune sequencing data. Whole-study results and caveats: Patients used four to six TRBV segments, including TRBV5-6, TRBV5-1 and TRBV20-1, more often than controls.

Their antigens remain unidentified. Unique-molecular-identifier-tagged TCR beta cDNA libraries were used. TCRdb processed the PCR reads anew with MiXCR; each CDR3 protein has one entry. This table holds roughly 700,000 distinct CDR3 sequences, 30% found once. Sequences were obtained from blood. The receptors come from a girl aged 10-17 years with multiple sclerosis.

This clonotype was seen repeatedly, ten times or more. The V gene is TRBV5-1, the J gene TRBJ2-7, with unresolved D. Trimming shortened V by 0 bases and J by 4 bases, and 8 bases separated the two germline ends. Germline lookup yields CDR1 SGHRS and CDR2 YFSETQ. The CDR3 extends over 13 amino acids. CDR3 sequence (DNA): TGCGCCAGCAGCTTGGGGTACCCTTACGAGCAGTACTTC. Its protein product is CASSLGYPYEQYF. The full variable domain, rest sourced from reference TRBV5-1 and TRBJ2-7, is KAGVTQTPRYLIKTRGQQVTLSCSPISGHRSVSWYQQTPGQGLQFLFEYFSETQRNKGNFPGRFSGRQFSNSRSEMNVSTLELGDSALYLCASSLGYPYEQYFGPGTRLTVT.

The chain employs TRBV5-1 and TRBJ1-4; D uncertain. Germline V gives CDR1 SGHRS, CDR2 YFSETQ. The V and J ends lost 5 bases and 5 bases respectively, with 7 bases between them. The CDR3 totals 12 residues. DNA of the CDR3: TGCGCCAGCAGGGACGGGAATGAAAAACTGTTTTTT. This translates into CASRDGNEKLFF.

J is TRBJ2-1 and V is TRBV28, with 8 nucleotides matching TRBD2. The CDR3 covers 16 residues. Germline V CDR1 and CDR2: MDHEN, SYDVKM. V lost 6 bases, J lost 3 bases, and 10 bases stayed unmatched. CDR3 sequence (DNA): TGTGCCAGCAGCACCAAACAGGCGGGGGGCTACAATGAGCAGTTCTTC. Protein sequence: CASSTKQAGGYNEQFF.

This chain uses TRBV10-2 with TRBJ2-1; the D gene is possibly TRBD1 (6 bases). The J call is doubtful: the DNA matches TRBJ2-7 better. This CDR3 has 16 amino acids. CDR1 and CDR2 (germline): WSHSY, SAAADI. The CDR3 region is CASSESGQSSYNEQYF. The CDR3 bases are TGCGCCAGCAGTGAGTCGGGACAAAGCTCCTACAATGAGCAGTACTTC.

This clonotype has a handful of counts. CDR3 sequence: CASSPRSPYNEQFF. DNA of the CDR3: TGTGCCAGCAGCCCCCGTAGCCCCTACAATGAGCAGTTCTTC. The genes are TRBV12-3 or TRBV12-4 and TRBJ2-1; no firm D call. V was shortened by 6 bases and J by 2 bases, with 11 bases between the two germline ends. The CDR3 contains 14 residues.

This clonotype was seen more than once but under ten times. The gene calls are TRBV2 and TRBJ2-3; D may be TRBD1 (6 bases). CDR1 is SNHLY and CDR2 is FYNNEI in the germline V gene. The length of the CDR3 is 17 residues. The V end was cut by 6 bases, the J end by 4 bases, with 23 bases between. CDR3 sequence (DNA): TGTGCCAGCAGCTTCCGATTTACAGGGTTAAACGCAGATACGCAGTATTTT. It encodes CASSFRFTGLNADTQYF.

As concerns this clonotype: A junction end diverges from the germline sequence, so it may reflect a read error. V usage is TRBV18 and J usage is TRBJ2-7, with 9 bases identical to TRBD1. CDR1 is KGHSH and CDR2 is LQKENI in the germline V gene. This CDR3 is built from 15 residues. The DNA of the CDR3 is TGTGCCAACTCACCAAGACAGGGGGGCTCCTACGAGCAGTACTTC. Protein sequence: CANSPRQGGSYEQYF. Filled out from reference TRBV18 and TRBJ2-7, the complete variable domain reads NAGVMQNPRHLVRRRGQEARLRCSPMKGHSHVYWYRQLPEEGLKFMVYLQKENIIDESGMPKERFSAEFPKEGPSILRIQQVVRGDSAAYFCANSPRQGGSYEQYFGPGTRLTVT.

This clonotype was detected a few times. This rearrangement joins TRBV7-2 to TRBJ1-3; D is perhaps TRBD1 (6 bases). Germline V gene data show CDR1 as SGHTA and CDR2 as FQGNSA. Trimming cost V 5 bases and J 4 bases, with 15 bases left between them. This CDR3 region has 15 residues. CDR3 coding DNA: TGTGCCAGCAGCCGGCCACCCGGGGGCGGAAACACCATATATTTT. Translated, it gives CASSRPPGGGNTIYF.

This chain uses TRBV7-2 with TRBJ2-3; 10 bases agree with TRBD1. The V gene end was trimmed by 2 bases and the J gene end by 3 bases; junction bases not matched to a gene: 8. The CDR3 covers 17 residues. CDR1 is SGHTA and CDR2 is FQGNSA in the germline V gene. The DNA of the CDR3 is TGTGCCAGCAGCTTAAGTCTAGGGACAGGGGTTACAGATACGCAGTATTTT. Residues: CASSLSLGTGVTDTQYF. Looking up the rest from reference TRBV7-2 and TRBJ2-3 gives the full variable domain: GAGVSQSPSNKVTEKGKDVELRCDPISGHTALYWYRQSLGQGLEFLIYFQGNSAPDKSGLPSDRFSAERTGGSVSTLTIQRTQQEDSAVYLCASSLSLGTGVTDTQYFGPGTRLTVL.

This clonotype has a handful of counts. J is TRBJ1-6 and V is TRBV28, with TRBD1 identical over 8 bases. The CDR3 is 14 amino acids. Per germline, CDR1 MDHEN and CDR2 SYDVKM. Unmatched junction bases numbered 10, after V lost 10 bases and J lost 8 bases. This CDR3 is CATQAGGEDSPLHF. In DNA, the CDR3 is TGTGCCACCCAGGCAGGGGGCGAGGATTCACCCCTCCACTTT.

V is TRBV5-1 and J is TRBJ1-2; 7 nucleotides match TRBD1. This CDR3 is built from 13 residues. Trimming at V came to 3 bases and at J to 11 bases, leaving 10 bases not matched to a gene. Germline V lookup: CDR1 SGHRS, CDR2 YFSETQ. CDR3 coding DNA: TGCGCCAGCAGCTCCCTTCCGGGACAGCGATACACCTTC. This encodes CASSSLPGQRYTF.

This clonotype was observed at least ten times. The chain has TRBV4-1 and TRBJ2-2, with 8 bases that match TRBD2. Per the germline V gene, CDR1 is MGHRA and CDR2 is YSYEKL. The V gene end was trimmed by 4 bases and the J gene end by 6 bases; junction bases not matched to a gene: 4. CDR3 length: 14 residues. CDR3: CASSLGLAAGELFF. The CDR3 DNA is TGCGCCAGCAGCCTAGGACTAGCTGCCGGGGAGCTGTTTTTT.

This clonotype was found a few times. V usage is TRBV6-6 and J usage is TRBJ1-4, with 7 bases lining up with TRBD1. Germline V gene sequence: CDR1 MNHNY, CDR2 SVGAGI (reference sequence). The CDR3 length is 14 residues. J gave up 8 bases and V 6 bases, and 9 bases lay outside the gene matches. This CDR3 reads CASSSNRGGEKLFF. The CDR3 DNA reads as TGTGCCAGCAGCTCAAACAGGGGCGGGGAAAAACTGTTTTTT.

This clonotype came up a few times. This chain joins TRBV15 and TRBJ2-5; D might be TRBD1 (5 bases). The germline CDR1 and CDR2 sequences are LNHNV and YYDKDF (reference sequence). The CDR3 runs 15 residues. Trimming pared 0 bases from V and 1 base from J, leaving 9 bases between. The CDR3 sequence is CATSRDQGAQETQYF. The DNA for the CDR3 is TGTGCCACCAGCAGAGATCAGGGCGCCCAAGAGACCCAGTACTTC.

DNA for the CDR3: TGTGCCACCAGTGAGAACGGGACAGGGTTGGTTGGCTACACCTTC. Translated, it gives CATSENGTGLVGYTF. The chain has TRBV24-1 and TRBJ1-2, with 9 nucleotides matching TRBD1. This CDR3 contains 15 residues. Germline CDR1 and CDR2: KGHDR and SFDVKD. V shed 4 bases, J shed 7 bases, and the junction held 9 bases outside the gene matches.

This clonotype was recorded a few times. The genes are TRBV14 and TRBJ1-2; D call uncertain. The germline CDR1 and CDR2 sequences are SGHDN and FVKESK. This CDR3 is 14 amino acids long. The germline V and J ends were trimmed by 4 bases and 3 bases, with 12 bases remaining between them. CDR3 in DNA: TGTGCCAGCAGCCGCGGCGGGATATACTATGGCTACACCTTC. This sequence encodes CASSRGGIYYGYTF.

The V gene is TRBV20-1, the J gene TRBJ2-5; 9 bases are shared with TRBD2. V trimming: 6 bases; J trimming: 5 bases; junction bases outside the gene matches: 7. The CDR3 has 13 residues. The V gene's germline CDR1 is DFQATT and CDR2 SNEGSKA (reference sequence). The CDR3 DNA sequence: TGCAGTGCGGTACTAGCGGGTCGGGAGACCCAGTACTTC. It translates to CSAVLAGRETQYF.

The chain is built from TRBV12-3 or TRBV12-4 and TRBJ2-4; unclear D gene. The DNA end is more similar to TRBJ2-7, so the J call may be wrong. The CDR3 sequence is 14 residues long. The CDR3, as DNA: TGTGCCAGCAAACCGGACGTTGCCGGCTACGAGCAGTACTTC. The encoded protein is CASKPDVAGYEQYF.

As to this clonotype: At one of its ends the junction is not consistent with the germline gene, which may arise from a read error. This chain uses TRBV2 with TRBJ2-3, with a weak D call TRBD2 (5 bases). Germline CDR1 reads SNHLY; CDR2 reads FYNNEI. The CDR3 has 16 residues. CDR3 amino acids: CASSWIAPEGTDTQYF. CDR3 nucleotide sequence: TGTGCCAGCAGCTGGATAGCGCCAGAGGGCACGGATACGCAGTATTTT. The whole variable domain, filled in from reference TRBV2 and TRBJ2-3, reads EPEVTQTPSHQVTQMGQEVILRCVPISNHLYFYWYRQILGQKVEFLVSFYNNEISEKSEIFDDQFSVERPDGSNFTLKIRSTKLEDSAMYFCASSWIAPEGTDTQYFGPGTRLTVL.

The genes are TRBV6-1 and TRBJ1-1, with a weak D call TRBD1 (6 bases). The ends were cut back, 2 bases at V and 6 bases at J, with 19 bases in the middle. CDR3 length equals 16 residues. The germline gives CDR1 MNHNS, CDR2 SASEGT. In nucleotides, the CDR3 is TGTGCCAGCAGTGAAAGTCAAGGCAGGGGAAGGCCTGAAGCTTTCTTT. Amino acid sequence: CASSESQGRGRPEAFF.

This clonotype showed up just a few times. J is TRBJ1-5 and V is TRBV6-5; D not resolved. The CDR3 spans 15 residues. Trimming removed 4 bases from V and 3 bases from J, with 13 bases in between. The germline gives CDR1 MNHEY, CDR2 SVGAGI. CDR3 nucleotide sequence: TGTGCCAGCAGTTCCGGAGACGGCGTCAATCAGCCCCAGCATTTT. Residues: CASSSGDGVNQPQHF.

The genes are TRBV4-2 and TRBJ1-2, with D hard to call. The CDR3 covers 14 residues. V lost 0 bases and J 2 bases, leaving 7 bases between the germline ends. Germline V gives CDR1 LGHNA, CDR2 YNFKEQ. The CDR3 region is CASSQEQVNYGYTF. In DNA form, the CDR3 reads TGTGCCAGCAGCCAAGAGCAGGTGAACTATGGCTACACCTTC.

This clonotype was counted only a few times. The chain combines TRBV6-5 with TRBJ2-7; D remains unclear. The CDR3 covers 11 residues. CDR1 and CDR2 (germline): MNHEY, SVGAGI. Trimming took 3 bases from V and 6 from J, leaving 6 bases between them. For the CDR3, the DNA is TGTGCCAGCAGTTATCAGAGCGAGCAGTACTTC. It translates to CASSYQSEQYF.

This clonotype has just a few counts. V gene TRBV20-1 combines with J gene TRBJ2-4; D possibly corresponds to TRBD2 (6 bases). Germline V gives CDR1 DFQATT, CDR2 SNEGSKA (reference sequence). The CDR3 runs 14 residues. V was cut by 1 base and J by 8 bases, with 15 bases left in between. The CDR3: CSARAPLGEDIQYF. CDR3 DNA sequence: TGCAGTGCTAGAGCTCCTCTAGGGGAGGACATTCAGTACTTC.

The chain uses TRBV3-1 and TRBJ2-5, with D perhaps TRBD1 or TRBD2 (5 bases each). CDR1 is LGHDT and CDR2 is YNNKEL in the germline V gene (reference sequence). V shed 3 bases and J shed 0 bases, with 20 bases lying between them. The CDR3 length is 18 residues. This chain's CDR3 is CASSHHGAADTYQETQYF. CDR3 sequence (DNA): TGTGCCAGCAGCCACCACGGGGCGGCAGACACGTACCAAGAGACCCAGTACTTC.

The chain joins TRBV20-1 to TRBJ1-2; 7 bases are shared with TRBD1. The germline V gene encodes CDR1 DFQATT and CDR2 SNEGSKA (reference sequence). J lost 0 bases, V lost 5 bases, and 9 bases had no gene match. The CDR3 sequence is 15 residues long. The DNA for the CDR3 is TGCAGTGCTCAAAACAGGGGCCTTGCTAACTATGGCTACACCTTC. Protein product: CSAQNRGLANYGYTF.